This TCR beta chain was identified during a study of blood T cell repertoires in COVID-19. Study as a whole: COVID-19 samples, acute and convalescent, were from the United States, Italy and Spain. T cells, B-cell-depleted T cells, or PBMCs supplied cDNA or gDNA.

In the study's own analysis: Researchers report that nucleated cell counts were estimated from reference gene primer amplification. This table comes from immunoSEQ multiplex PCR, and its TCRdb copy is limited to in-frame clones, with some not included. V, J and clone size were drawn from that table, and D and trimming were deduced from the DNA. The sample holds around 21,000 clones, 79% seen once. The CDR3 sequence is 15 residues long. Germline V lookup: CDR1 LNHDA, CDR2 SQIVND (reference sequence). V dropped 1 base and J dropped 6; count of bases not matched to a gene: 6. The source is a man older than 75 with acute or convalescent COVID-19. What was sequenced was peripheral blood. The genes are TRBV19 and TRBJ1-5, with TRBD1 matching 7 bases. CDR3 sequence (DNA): TGTGCCAGTAGTATAGTGGGGACAGTCATTCAGCCCCAGCATTTT. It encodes CASSIVGTVIQPQHF.